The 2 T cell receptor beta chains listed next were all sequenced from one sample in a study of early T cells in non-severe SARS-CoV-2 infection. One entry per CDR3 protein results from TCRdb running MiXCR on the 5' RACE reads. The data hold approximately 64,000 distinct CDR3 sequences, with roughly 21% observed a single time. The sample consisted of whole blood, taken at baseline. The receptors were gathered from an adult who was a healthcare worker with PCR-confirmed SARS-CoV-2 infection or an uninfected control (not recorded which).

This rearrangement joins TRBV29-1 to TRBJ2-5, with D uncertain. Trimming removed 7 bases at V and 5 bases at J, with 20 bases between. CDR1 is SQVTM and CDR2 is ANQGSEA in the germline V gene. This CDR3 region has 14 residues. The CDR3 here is CSGDGGPLGETQYF. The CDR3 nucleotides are TGCAGCGGAGACGGCGGACCGCTGGGGGAGACCCAGTACTTC.

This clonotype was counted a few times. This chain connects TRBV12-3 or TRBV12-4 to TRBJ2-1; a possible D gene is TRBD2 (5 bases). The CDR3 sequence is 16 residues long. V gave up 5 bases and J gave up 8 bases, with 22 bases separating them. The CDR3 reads CASSPSPPERGYEQFF. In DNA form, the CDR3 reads TGTGCCAGCAGTCCTAGCCCGCCGGAGAGAGGATATGAGCAGTTCTTC.